This record concerns one T cell receptor (beta chain) sequence. The sample comes from a study of shared clonotypes between healthy human individuals. CDR1 is MGHRA, CDR2 YSYEKL, per germline. The CDR3 is 12 residues long. The V end lost 2 bases, the J end lost 4 bases, and 4 bases lay between the germline ends. Here immunoSEQ multiplex PCR was the method, and the copy in TCRdb shows in-frame clones only, minus some. This table has 650,000 to 700,000 clones, 90% appearing once. The sample taken for sequencing was memory CD8+ T cells from PBMCs. The subset here: CD45RO+ cells pooled with CCR7-negative TemRA cells. The rearrangement uses TRBV4-1 and TRBJ2-3; no clear D. The sequence derives from a young man in good health. Some clones in this sample may be carry-over from other donors' samples. The CDR3 loop is CASSQNPDTQYF. The CDR3 nucleotides read TGCGCCAGCAGCCAAAACCCAGATACGCAGTATTTT.